This note documents a single T cell receptor (beta chain) sequence. The entry originates in a study of blood T cell repertoires in COVID-19. Study overall: The United States, Italy and Spain were the sources of the acute and convalescent COVID-19 samples. The cDNA or gDNA used as material had been derived from T cells, B-cell-depleted T cells, or PBMCs.

Trimming cost V 2 bases and J 3 bases, with 8 bases left between them. This CDR3 has 13 residues. In germline, CDR1 is SGHNT, CDR2 YYREEE (reference sequence). As originally analysed: Using reference gene primer amplification, nucleated cell counts were estimated. Measured with immunoSEQ multiplex PCR; TCRdb has only the in-frame clones, and not every one. That table furnishes V, J and clone size, whereas the DNA furnished D and trimming. The sample has tens of thousands of clones; less than 85% are singletons. Sequencing was done on a sample of peripheral blood. The TCR originated in a woman in her 70s with acute or convalescent COVID-19. This chain joins TRBV5-4 and TRBJ2-5; maybe TRBD1 (6 bases). The CDR3 reads CASSLNREETQYF. In DNA form, the CDR3 reads TGTGCCAGCAGCTTAAACAGGGAAGAGACCCAGTACTTC.